The sequence of this T cell receptor beta chain was determined in a study of spatial heterogeneity in lung cancer. Study information: Among detected sequences, beta-chain ones consistently exceeded alpha-chain ones in number. Raw reads showed each unique TCR and UMI combination turning up more than ten times on average.

MiXCR, applied by TCRdb to the 5' RACE reads, yields one record per CDR3 protein. Of about 20,000 distinct CDR3 sequences in the sample, under 20% were seen once. The time point denotes: sample taken at primary tumor resection. Whole RNA, which was extracted from tumor, nontumor lung tissue or frozen PBMC, was sequenced without any cell sorting. With regard to this clonotype: Its antigen is unknown.

Study-level results: Resection blood, more than follow-up blood, showed ubiquitous expanded tumor TCRs.

Germline V CDR1 and CDR2: SGHNT, YENEEA. The junction had 11 bases not matched to a gene; V was cut back by 4 bases and J by 5 bases. The CDR3 sequence is 16 residues long. This sequence was found in a male donor with early-stage non-small cell lung cancer. The specimen comprised PBMCs, sampled at surgery. The chain couples TRBV11-3 to TRBJ2-1; TRBD2 matches 7 bases. CDR3 nucleotides: TGTGCCAGCAGCTCCCCAGCTAGCGGTATCAACAATGAGCAGTTCTTC. Translating it yields CASSSPASGINNEQFF.